These 15 T cell receptor beta chains originate from one sample sequenced in a study of T cell responses to AZD1222 COVID-19 vaccine. The protocol was immunoSEQ multiplex PCR, while the TCRdb copy is restricted to in-frame clones and leaves out a portion. The table has around 140,000 clones, 75% to 85% seen once; the top ten hold under 8%. The sequencing used peripheral blood, collected 28 days after the second dose of the MenACWY control vaccine. These receptors were collected from an adult who received the MenACWY meningococcal vaccine as a control.

The chain links TRBV5-6 to TRBJ1-4; 11 bases fit TRBD1. Unmatched junction bases numbered 6, after V lost 3 bases and J lost 17 bases. CDR3 length equals 12 residues. CDR1 is SGHDT, CDR2 YYEEEE, per germline. The CDR3 reads CASSWTGGAEFF. The CDR3 DNA is TGTGCCAGCAGCTGGACAGGGGGCGCCGAATTTTTT.

The chain recombines TRBV7-9 with TRBJ1-3; D not certain. The germline V gene has CDR1 SEHNR and CDR2 FQNEAQ (reference sequence). This CDR3 comprises 18 residues. Trimming took 1 base from V and 0 from J, leaving 16 bases between them. Written as DNA, the CDR3 is TGTGCCAGCAGCTTAGTAGTGGGATGGGCCGACTCTGGAAACACCATATATTTT. Protein: CASSLVVGWADSGNTIYF.

The CDR3 nucleotides read TGTGCCAGCAGTCCCCTGACAACGGGGAGGGCTTTCTTT. Translating gives CASSPLTTGRAFF. The chain couples TRBV6-5 to TRBJ1-1; no definite D call. There are 13 residues in the CDR3. Trimming took 5 bases from V and 11 from J, leaving 18 bases between them. The germline CDR1 and CDR2 sequences are MNHEY and SVGAGI.

The CDR3 nucleotides are TGTGCCAGCAGCTATATGGCCGAAGGGAACACTGAAGCTTTCTTT. It translates to CASSYMAEGNTEAFF. The genes are TRBV5-4 and TRBJ1-1; D is unresolved. CDR3 length: 15 amino acids. V was cut by 3 bases and J by 1 base, with 13 bases left in between. Per the germline V gene, CDR1 is SGHNT and CDR2 is YYREEE (reference sequence). The whole variable domain, remainder taken from reference TRBV5-4 and TRBJ1-1, is ETGVTQSPTHLIKTRGQQVTLRCSSQSGHNTVSWYQQALGQGPQFIFQYYREEENGRGNFPPRFSGLQFPNYSSELNVNALELDDSALYLCASSYMAEGNTEAFFGQGTRLTVV.

This chain links TRBV5-1 with TRBJ2-5; D call uncertain. CDR3 size: 13 residues. Trimming cost V 0 bases and J 5 bases, with 8 bases left between them. From germline, CDR1 is SGHRS and CDR2 YFSETQ. The DNA for the CDR3 is TGCGCCAGCAGCTTGGGTGGGGTGGAGACCCAGTACTTC. Its translation: CASSLGGVETQYF.

The chain employs TRBV3-1 (or the pseudogene TRBV3-2) and TRBJ2-7; D is unresolved. Trimming shortened V by 7 bases and J by 0 bases, and 7 bases separated the two germline ends. CDR1 and CDR2 from the germline V gene are LGHDT and YNNKEL (reference sequence). This CDR3 is 12 amino acids long. CDR3 sequence (DNA): TGTGCCAGCACCTCGAGCTCCTACGAGCAGTACTTC. Amino acid sequence: CASTSSSYEQYF.

The chain uses TRBV28 and TRBJ2-7; D gene unclear. Per germline, CDR1 MDHEN and CDR2 SYDVKM. Trimming removed 0 bases at V and 3 bases at J, with 18 bases between. There are 17 residues in the CDR3. This CDR3 is CASSLCLVKGPDYEQYV. CDR3 coding DNA: TGTGCCAGCAGTTTATGCCTGGTTAAGGGTCCCGACTACGAGCAGTACGTC.

The chain couples TRBV19 to TRBJ1-1, with 8 nucleotides matching TRBD1. The CDR3 contains 15 residues. Germline CDR1 is LNHDA and CDR2 is SQIVND (reference sequence). Trimming cost V 5 bases and J 5 bases; bases outside gene matches: 10. The CDR3 reads CASSRPDREWTEAFF. DNA of the CDR3: TGTGCCAGTAGTCGCCCGGACAGGGAGTGGACTGAAGCTTTCTTT.

CDR3 residues: CASRPGIEKLFF. The DNA for the CDR3 is TGTGCCAGCAGGCCGGGGATTGAAAAACTGTTTTTT. V and J are TRBV6-5 and TRBJ1-4; D remains unclear. CDR3 length: 12 amino acids. Germline V gene data show CDR1 as MNHEY and CDR2 as SVGAGI. Trimming removed 6 bases from V and 7 bases from J, with 9 bases in between.

This sequence joins TRBV2 and TRBJ1-5; TRBD1 agrees at 7 bases. Germline CDR1 SNHLY, CDR2 FYNNEI. The CDR3 is made up of 14 amino acids. V gave up 7 bases and J gave up 5 bases; unmatched junction bases: 8. Here the CDR3 reads CASTETGTDQPQHF. In DNA, the CDR3 is TGTGCCAGCACGGAGACAGGGACTGATCAGCCCCAGCATTTT.

The chain combines TRBV2 with TRBJ1-5; D is ambiguous. The CDR3 runs to 14 residues. The V gene lost 8 bases and the J gene lost 4 bases, with 15 bases spanning the gap. Germline V gene lookup returns CDR1 SNHLY and CDR2 FYNNEI. The CDR3 spells CASSGASDNQPQHF. The DNA for the CDR3 is TGTGCCAGCTCAGGTGCCAGTGATAATCAGCCCCAGCATTTT.

V and J are TRBV7-2 and TRBJ2-1, with D possibly matching TRBD2 (5 bases). The CDR3 loop spans 14 amino acids. V was cut by 11 bases and J by 0 bases, with 14 bases left in between. The germline V gene encodes CDR1 SGHTA and CDR2 FQGNSA. The CDR3 loop is CAAGERFSYNEQFF. CDR3 bases: TGTGCCGCCGGGGAGAGGTTCTCCTACAATGAGCAGTTCTTC.

The chain employs TRBV19 and TRBJ1-5; D is undetermined. The germline V and J ends were trimmed by 3 bases and 7 bases, with 10 bases remaining between them. This CDR3 spans 13 amino acids. Germline loops: CDR1 LNHDA, CDR2 SQIVND (reference sequence). This CDR3 reads CASSIPVAQPQHF. CDR3 DNA: TGTGCCAGTAGTATTCCGGTTGCGCAGCCCCAGCATTTT.

V and J are TRBV7-6 and TRBJ2-7, with a weak D call TRBD2 (5 bases). The CDR3 runs to 14 residues. Germline CDR1 and CDR2: SGHVS and FNYEAQ. The ends were cut back, 2 bases at V and 3 bases at J, with 11 bases in the middle. The CDR3 protein is CASSLSGGGYEQYV. The CDR3 coding sequence is TGTGCCAGCAGCTTAAGTGGAGGTGGCTACGAGCAGTACGTC.

This clone was detected only a few times. This sequence joins TRBV21-1 and TRBJ1-3; the D segment call TRBD1 is taken from the table without a DNA check. TRBV21-1 is described as a pseudogene. CDR3 length equals 18 residues. Here the CDR3 DNA reads TGTGCCAGCAGCAAAGCGTGGACCCGACAGAGCTCTGGAAACACCATATATTTT. Translation gives CASSKAWTRQSSGNTIYF.